This TCR beta chain was recovered during a study of cytomegalovirus exposure and HLA in healthy donors. Primers for the PCR totalled 60 Vbeta and 13 Jbeta. Clones were read by immunoSEQ multiplex PCR, and TCRdb kept only the in-frame ones, dropping some. This sample yields about 130,000 clones, of which over 70% are seen a single time; approximately 2.1% belongs to the top ten. Trimming took off 3 bases at V and 2 bases at J, with 9 bases between the two ends. CDR1 SGHTS and CDR2 YDEGEE come from the germline V gene. The CDR3 contains 13 residues. This clone has only a few counts. The rearrangement links TRBV5-8 to TRBJ2-7; no reliable D call. The specimen was PBMCs. The receptor comes from a man aged 25 to 40 in good health and CMV-seronegative. For the CDR3, the DNA is TGTGCCAGCAGCTCGCACAGTACCTACGAGCAGTACTTC. This gives the protein CASSSHSTYEQYF.